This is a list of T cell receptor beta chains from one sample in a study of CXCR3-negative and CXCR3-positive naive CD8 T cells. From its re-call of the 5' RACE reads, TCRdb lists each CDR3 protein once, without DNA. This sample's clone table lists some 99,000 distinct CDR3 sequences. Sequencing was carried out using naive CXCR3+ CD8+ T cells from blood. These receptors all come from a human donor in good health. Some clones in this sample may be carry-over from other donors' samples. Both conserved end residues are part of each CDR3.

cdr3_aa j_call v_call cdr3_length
CASMVVNYGYTF TRBJ1-2 TRBV7-9 12
CASSEFGDEQFF TRBJ2-1 TRBV2 12
CASSYTDPEAVPQQYF TRBJ2-7 TRBV7-9 16
CASSLWGSTYNEQFF TRBJ2-1 TRBV28 15
CASSKYRDWEYNEQFF TRBJ2-1 TRBV6-2/TRBV6-3 16
CACSPGQGGNQPQHF TRBJ1-5 TRBV5-8 15
CVSSYADTGELFF TRBJ2-2 TRBV6-2/TRBV6-3 13
CASSYLGPGSDTQYF TRBJ2-3 TRBV6-2/TRBV6-3 15
CASSLLIREGSYNEQFF TRBJ2-1 TRBV27 17
CATSGSTGGTDTQYF TRBJ2-3 TRBV15 15